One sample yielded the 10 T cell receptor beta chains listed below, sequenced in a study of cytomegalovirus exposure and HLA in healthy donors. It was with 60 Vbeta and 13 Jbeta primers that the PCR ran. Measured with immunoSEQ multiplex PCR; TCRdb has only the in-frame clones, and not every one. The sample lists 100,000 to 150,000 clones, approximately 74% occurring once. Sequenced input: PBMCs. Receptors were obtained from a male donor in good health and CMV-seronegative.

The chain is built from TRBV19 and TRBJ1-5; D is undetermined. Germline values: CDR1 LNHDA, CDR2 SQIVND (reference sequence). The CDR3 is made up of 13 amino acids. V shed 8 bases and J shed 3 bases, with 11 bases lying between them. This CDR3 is CASASILNQPQHF. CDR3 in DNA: TGTGCCAGTGCATCTATACTCAATCAGCCCCAGCATTTT.

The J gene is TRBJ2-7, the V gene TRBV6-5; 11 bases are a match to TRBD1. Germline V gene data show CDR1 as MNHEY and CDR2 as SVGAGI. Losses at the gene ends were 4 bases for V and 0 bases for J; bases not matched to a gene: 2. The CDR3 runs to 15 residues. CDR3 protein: CASSSGTGGSYEQYF. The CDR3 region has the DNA TGTGCCAGCAGTTCAGGGACAGGGGGCTCCTACGAGCAGTACTTC.

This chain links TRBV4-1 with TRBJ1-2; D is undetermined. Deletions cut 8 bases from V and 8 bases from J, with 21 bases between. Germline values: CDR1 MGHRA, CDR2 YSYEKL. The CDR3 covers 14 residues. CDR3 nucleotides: TGCGCCAGCTCCCTCAACCTCGGCACAGAAGGCTACACCTTC. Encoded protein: CASSLNLGTEGYTF.

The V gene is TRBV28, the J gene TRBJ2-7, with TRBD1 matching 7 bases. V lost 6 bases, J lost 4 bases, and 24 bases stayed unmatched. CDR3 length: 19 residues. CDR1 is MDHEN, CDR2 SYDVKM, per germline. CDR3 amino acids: CASRGDYPTGDPNRYEQYF. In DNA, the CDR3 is TGTGCCAGCAGAGGAGACTACCCTACAGGGGATCCAAACCGTTACGAGCAGTACTTC.

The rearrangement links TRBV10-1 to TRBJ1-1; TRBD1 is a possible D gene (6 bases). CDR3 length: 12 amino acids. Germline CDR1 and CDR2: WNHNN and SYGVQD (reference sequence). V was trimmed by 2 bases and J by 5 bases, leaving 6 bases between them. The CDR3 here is CASSEDRTEAFF. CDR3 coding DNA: TGCGCCAGCAGTGAGGACAGGACTGAAGCTTTCTTT.

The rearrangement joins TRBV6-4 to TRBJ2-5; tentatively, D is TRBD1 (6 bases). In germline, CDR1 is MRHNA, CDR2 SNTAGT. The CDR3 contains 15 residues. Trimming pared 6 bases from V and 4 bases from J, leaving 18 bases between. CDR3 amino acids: CASRIDRTERETQYF. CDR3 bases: TGTGCCAGCAGAATCGACAGGACCGAAAGAGAGACCCAGTACTTC.

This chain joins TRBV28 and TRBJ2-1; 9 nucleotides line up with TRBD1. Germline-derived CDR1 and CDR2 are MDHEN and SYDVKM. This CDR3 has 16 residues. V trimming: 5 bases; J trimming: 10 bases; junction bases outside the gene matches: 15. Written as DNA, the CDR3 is TGTGCCAGCAGTACACCGGGACAGGGCTATAATAACGAGCAGTTCTTC. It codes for CASSTPGQGYNNEQFF.

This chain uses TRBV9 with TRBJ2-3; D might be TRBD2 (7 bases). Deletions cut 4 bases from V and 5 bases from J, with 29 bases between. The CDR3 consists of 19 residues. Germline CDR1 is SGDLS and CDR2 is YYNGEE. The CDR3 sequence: CASSWLLDSGNPRGDTQYF. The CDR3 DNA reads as TGTGCCAGCAGCTGGCTACTGGACAGCGGGAACCCAAGGGGAGATACGCAGTATTTT.

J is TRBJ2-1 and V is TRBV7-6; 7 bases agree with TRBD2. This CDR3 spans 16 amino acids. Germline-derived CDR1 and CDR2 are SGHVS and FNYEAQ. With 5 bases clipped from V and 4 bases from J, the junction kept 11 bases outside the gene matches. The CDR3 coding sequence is TGTGCCAGCAGCCTTACCCGGGGAGGGGCATACAATGAGCAGTTCTTC. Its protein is CASSLTRGGAYNEQFF.

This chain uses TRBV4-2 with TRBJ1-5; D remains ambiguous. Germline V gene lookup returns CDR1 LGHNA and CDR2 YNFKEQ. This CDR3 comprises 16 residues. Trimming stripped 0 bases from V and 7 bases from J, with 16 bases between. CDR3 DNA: TGTGCCAGCAGCCAAGATGTTCTACGGGGAGGCCAGCCCCAGCATTTT. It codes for CASSQDVLRGGQPQHF.